One and the same sample provided the 32 T cell receptor beta chains below, sequenced in a study of CD8 T cells in Susac syndrome. Reverse transcription of roughly 0.45 to 1 ug RNA was performed with random hexamers. A single record per CDR3 protein comes from TCRdb applying MiXCR to the immunoSEQ multiplex PCR reads. The sample holds about 140,000 distinct CDR3 sequences; around 96% are singletons and the top ten take about 0.11%. The sequenced material came from CD4+ T cells from PBMCs. The receptors were sampled from a human donor with multiple sclerosis.

J is TRBJ1-1 and V is TRBV18; D is undetermined. Germline CDR1 and CDR2: KGHSH and LQKENI. The CDR3 contains 15 residues. V was clipped by 3 bases and J by 5 bases, with 16 bases between them. DNA of the CDR3: TGTGCCAGCTCACCCGAACCCTCCATCGGGACTGAAGCTTTCTTT. It is translated as CASSPEPSIGTEAFF.

The chain employs TRBV28 and TRBJ1-3; D unclear. The CDR3 sequence is 13 residues long. Germline loops: CDR1 MDHEN, CDR2 SYDVKM. V lost 5 bases to trimming and J lost 3 bases, with 8 bases between them. The CDR3 loop reads CASSPSVGNTIYF. CDR3 in DNA: TGTGCCAGCAGTCCCTCAGTTGGAAACACCATATATTTT. Looking up the rest from reference TRBV28 and TRBJ1-3 gives the full variable domain: DVKVTQSSRYLVKRTGEKVFLECVQDMDHENMFWYRQDPGLGLRLIYFSYDVKMKEKGDIPEGYSVSREKKERFSLILESASTNQTSMYLCASSPSVGNTIYFGEGSWLTVV.

V gene TRBV18 combines with J gene TRBJ2-4; the D is unclear. V was trimmed by 0 bases and J by 0 bases, leaving 9 bases between them. Germline V gene sequence: CDR1 KGHSH, CDR2 LQKENI. There are 16 residues in the CDR3. The CDR3 region has the DNA TGTGCCAGCTCACCACCGAGAGAACTAGCCAAAAACATTCAGTACTTC. Its protein is CASSPPRELAKNIQYF.

Written as DNA, the CDR3 is TGTGCCTGGAGTCCAAGGGATGAAGCTTTCTTT. It yields the protein CAWSPRDEAFF. This chain joins TRBV30 and TRBJ1-1; D is unresolved. With 2 bases removed from V and 7 bases from J, the gap between germline ends came to 8 bases. Germline V CDR1 and CDR2: GTSNPN, SVGIG (reference sequence). The CDR3 length is 11 residues.

This chain links TRBV7-2 with TRBJ1-5, with 9 bases lining up with TRBD1. Losses at the gene ends were 1 base for V and 6 bases for J; bases not matched to a gene: 16. There are 19 residues in the CDR3. In germline, CDR1 is SGHTA, CDR2 FQGNSA. DNA for the CDR3: TGTGCCAGCAGCTTAGTGCCCGGGACAGGGAGGTATCTGGGTCAGCCCCAGCATTTT. It specifies CASSLVPGTGRYLGQPQHF.

The chain joins TRBV11-3 to TRBJ2-7, with a tentative D call TRBD2 (5 bases). Germline CDR1 SGHNT, CDR2 YENEEA. Trimming removed 5 bases at V and 0 bases at J, with 8 bases between. This CDR3 spans 13 amino acids. The CDR3 DNA reads TGTGCCAGCAGCCTCGGAGGCTCCTACGAGCAGTACTTC. Its protein product is CASSLGGSYEQYF. The full variable domain, its missing parts supplied by reference TRBV11-3 and TRBJ2-7, is EAGVVQSPRYKIIEKKQPVAFWCNPISGHNTLYWYLQNLGQGPELLIRYENEEAVDDSQLPKDRFSAERLKGVDSTLKIQPAELGDSAVYLCASSLGGSYEQYFGPGTRLTVT.

The chain is built from TRBV6-1 and TRBJ1-5, with 7 positions matching TRBD1. V shed 7 bases, J shed 0 bases, and the junction held 6 bases outside the gene matches. The germline V gene encodes CDR1 MNHNS and CDR2 SASEGT. The CDR3 is made up of 15 amino acids. Here the CDR3 reads CASIRQGYSNQPQHF. Here the CDR3 DNA reads TGTGCCAGCATCCGACAGGGTTATAGCAATCAGCCCCAGCATTTT.

The gene calls are TRBV12-3 or TRBV12-4 and TRBJ1-6; 7 bases align to TRBD1. V dropped 6 bases and J dropped 10; count of bases not matched to a gene: 9. The CDR3 is 14 residues long. CDR3 sequence (DNA): TGTGCCAGCAGCCTGACAGGGCTGGCGTCACCCCTCCACTTT. Translated, it gives CASSLTGLASPLHF.

This chain links TRBV7-3 with TRBJ2-1; 11 nucleotides match TRBD2. This CDR3 is built from 15 residues. J lost 6 bases, V lost 5 bases, and 6 bases had no gene match. Germline CDR1 and CDR2: SGHTA and FQGTGA. The CDR3 DNA follows: TGTGCCAGCAGCGCCGGACTAGCGGGCTCCAATGAGCAGTTCTTC. This encodes CASSAGLAGSNEQFF. Full variable domain (outside the CDR3, taken from reference TRBV7-3 and TRBJ2-1): GAGVSQTPSNKVTEKGKYVELRCDPISGHTALYWYRQSLGQGPEFLIYFQGTGAADDSGLPNDRFFAVRPEGSVSTLKIQRTERGDSAVYLCASSAGLAGSNEQFFGPGTRLTVL.

A few counts support this clonotype. The J gene is TRBJ2-7, the V gene TRBV12-3 or TRBV12-4, with D tentatively TRBD1 or TRBD2 (7 bases each). The CDR3 extends over 14 amino acids. The ends were cut back, 5 bases at V and 3 bases at J, with 14 bases in the middle. The CDR3 region has the DNA TGTGCCAGCAGTAGACAGGGAGGGGGCTACGAGCAGTACTTC. Residues: CASSRQGGGYEQYF.

The chain combines TRBV20-1 with TRBJ2-1; D not certain. Trimming stripped 3 bases from V and 4 bases from J, with 13 bases between. Germline values: CDR1 DFQATT, CDR2 SNEGSKA (reference sequence). CDR3 length equals 14 residues. The DNA of the CDR3 is TGCAGTGCTAGTGGCAGAGGCGTTTACAATGAGCAGTTCTTC. Its translation: CSASGRGVYNEQFF.

J is TRBJ2-5 and V is TRBV5-1; D not certain. Germline CDR1 is SGHRS and CDR2 is YFSETQ. This CDR3 spans 13 amino acids. Trimming stripped 3 bases from V and 1 base from J, with 7 bases between. This CDR3 is CASSSDLQETQYF. In nucleotides, the CDR3 is TGCGCCAGCAGCTCGGATCTCCAAGAGACCCAGTACTTC.

This chain joins TRBV20-1 and TRBJ2-1, with 8 nucleotides matching TRBD2. Germline CDR1 reads DFQATT; CDR2 reads SNEGSKA (reference sequence). J gave up 0 bases and V 0 bases, and 4 bases lay outside the gene matches. This CDR3 is built from 16 residues. The CDR3 DNA reads as TGCAGTGCTAGAGATCCGGGGGGGAGCTCCTACAATGAGCAGTTCTTC. Amino acid sequence: CSARDPGGSSYNEQFF.

The chain employs TRBV19 and TRBJ1-1; D is perhaps TRBD1 (5 bases). The CDR3 runs 12 residues. CDR1 is LNHDA, CDR2 SQIVND, per germline (reference sequence). The germline V and J ends were trimmed by 6 bases and 7 bases, with 12 bases remaining between them. As DNA, the CDR3 is TGTGCCAGTAGCTTTGACAGAAGTGAAGCTTTCTTT. Protein product: CASSFDRSEAFF. The full variable domain, completed using reference TRBV19 and TRBJ1-1, is DGGITQSPKYLFRKEGQNVTLSCEQNLNHDAMYWYRQDPGQGLRLIYYSQIVNDFQKGDIAEGYSVSREKKESFPLTVTSAQKNPTAFYLCASSFDRSEAFFGQGTRLTVV.

This sequence joins TRBV25-1 and TRBJ1-2; TRBD1 aligns across 9 bases. The CDR3 has 14 amino acids. CDR1 is MGHDK and CDR2 is SYGVNS in the germline V gene. The trim removed 6 bases at V and 7 bases at J, leaving 9 bases unmatched. CDR3 amino acids: CASRTTGTGFGYTF. The CDR3 nucleotides are TGTGCCAGCAGAACAACCGGGACAGGGTTTGGCTACACCTTC.

This clonotype was counted between two and nine times. The rearrangement links TRBV5-8 to TRBJ2-4, with 7 bases identical to TRBD1. This CDR3 has 13 amino acids. V trimming: 4 bases; J trimming: 4 bases; junction bases outside the gene matches: 2. Per germline, CDR1 SGHTS and CDR2 YDEGEE. This chain's CDR3 is CASSRDSKNIQYF. The DNA for the CDR3 is TGTGCCAGCAGCCGGGACAGTAAAAACATTCAGTACTTC.

The V and J genes are TRBV15 and TRBJ1-1, with TRBD1 as a possible D gene (5 bases). This CDR3 contains 14 residues. CDR1 LNHNV and CDR2 YYDKDF come from the germline V gene (reference sequence). V was shortened by 5 bases and J by 3 bases, with 13 bases between the two germline ends. CDR3 amino acids: CATSGALRDTEAFF. CDR3 coding DNA: TGTGCCACCAGCGGGGCTCTCAGGGACACTGAAGCTTTCTTT.

The J gene is TRBJ2-5, the V gene TRBV20-1, with 9 positions matching TRBD2. Trimming at V came to 3 bases and at J to 4 bases, leaving 9 bases not matched to a gene. Looked up from germline, CDR1 is DFQATT and CDR2 is SNEGSKA (reference sequence). The CDR3 is made up of 15 amino acids. The DNA for the CDR3 is TGCAGTGCTAGGGTCGGGACTAGCACAACAGAGACCCAGTACTTC. This translates into CSARVGTSTTETQYF.

J is TRBJ1-1 and V is TRBV5-4; maybe TRBD1 (6 bases). The CDR3 consists of 14 residues. V lost 5 bases, J lost 1 base, and 12 bases lay in between. CDR1 SGHNT and CDR2 YYREEE come from the germline V gene (reference sequence). The CDR3 DNA reads TGTGCCAGCAGACTCACAGGGTCGAACACTGAAGCTTTCTTT. Translation gives CASRLTGSNTEAFF.

V usage is TRBV29-1 and J usage is TRBJ1-6; weak D call: TRBD1 (5 bases). Germline V lookup: CDR1 SQVTM, CDR2 ANQGSEA. This CDR3 has 13 residues. V was clipped by 4 bases and J by 9 bases, with 13 bases between them. The chain's CDR3 is CSVGSGNGSPLHF. The CDR3 DNA reads TGCAGCGTTGGGTCAGGGAATGGTTCACCCCTCCACTTT.

The CDR3 spells CSARDFSASQPQHF. The CDR3 nucleotides read TGCAGTGCTAGAGATTTTTCGGCGAGTCAGCCCCAGCATTTT. V usage is TRBV20-1 and J usage is TRBJ1-5; D call uncertain. The CDR3 runs to 14 residues. The V gene lost 0 bases and the J gene lost 6 bases, with 12 bases spanning the gap. CDR1 and CDR2 from the germline V gene are DFQATT and SNEGSKA (reference sequence).

This rearrangement joins TRBV27 to TRBJ1-5, with D uncertain. V was shortened by 4 bases and J by 3 bases, with 13 bases between the two germline ends. There are 15 residues in the CDR3. CDR1 and CDR2 (germline): MNHEY, SMNVEV (reference sequence). The CDR3 DNA follows: TGTGCCAGCAGTTCCCTCCCTGGAGCCAATCAGCCCCAGCATTTT. As protein: CASSSLPGANQPQHF.

CDR3 nucleotide sequence: TGTGCCAGCAGTTTAGGGGCACGCGAGCAGTACTTC. Protein product: CASSLGAREQYF. The chain recombines TRBV28 with TRBJ2-7; TRBD1 is a possible D gene (5 bases). The germline V and J ends were trimmed by 2 bases and 6 bases, with 8 bases remaining between them. Germline V gene lookup returns CDR1 MDHEN and CDR2 SYDVKM. The CDR3 has 12 amino acids.

V gene TRBV9 combines with J gene TRBJ2-7; possibly TRBD1 or TRBD2 for D (6 bases each). This CDR3 region has 15 residues. Trimming took off 0 bases at V and 1 base at J, with 11 bases between the two ends. From germline, CDR1 is SGDLS and CDR2 YYNGEE. CDR3: CASSVEPGASYEQYF. The DNA of the CDR3 is TGTGCCAGCAGCGTAGAGCCGGGGGCATCCTACGAGCAGTACTTC. Filled out from reference TRBV9 and TRBJ2-7, the complete variable domain reads DSGVTQTPKHLITATGQRVTLRCSPRSGDLSVYWYQQSLDQGLQFLIQYYNGEERAKGNILERFSAQQFPDLHSELNLSSLELGDSALYFCASSVEPGASYEQYFGPGTRLTVT.

The rearrangement links TRBV24-1 to TRBJ2-1, with 10 bases matching TRBD2. The trim removed 4 bases at V and 3 bases at J, leaving 5 bases unmatched. The CDR3 runs 16 residues. In germline, CDR1 is KGHDR, CDR2 SFDVKD. This CDR3 is CATSDRSGRVYNEQFF. In DNA, the CDR3 is TGTGCCACCAGTGACAGAAGCGGGAGGGTCTACAATGAGCAGTTCTTC.

V and J are TRBV9 and TRBJ2-2; D is possibly TRBD2 (6 bases). The CDR3 sequence is 16 residues long. Trimming left V 4 bases short and J 2 bases short, with 15 bases between. The germline V gene encodes CDR1 SGDLS and CDR2 YYNGEE. Here the CDR3 DNA reads TGTGCCAGCAGCCCGCAGGTGGGGGGAAACACCGGGGAGCTGTTTTTT. This encodes CASSPQVGGNTGELFF.

The chain links TRBV4-2 to TRBJ2-3; D may be TRBD2 (5 bases). The germline CDR1 and CDR2 sequences are LGHNA and YNFKEQ. The CDR3 is 13 residues long. Deletions cut 0 bases from V and 11 bases from J, with 12 bases between. CDR3 loop: CASSQDSDGGQYF. The CDR3, as DNA: TGTGCCAGCAGCCAAGATTCGGACGGAGGGCAGTATTTT.

V and J are TRBV12-3 or TRBV12-4 and TRBJ1-6; possibly TRBD1 for D (5 bases). The germline V and J ends were trimmed by 2 bases and 0 bases, with 8 bases remaining between them. CDR3 length equals 16 residues. The CDR3 protein is CASSLQTVSYNSPLHF. The CDR3 nucleotides read TGTGCCAGCAGTTTACAGACAGTCTCCTATAATTCACCCCTCCACTTT.

The V gene is TRBV27, the J gene TRBJ2-7, with D maybe TRBD1 (6 bases). The CDR3 length is 14 residues. Germline V gives CDR1 MNHEY, CDR2 SMNVEV (reference sequence). The germline V and J ends were trimmed by 6 bases and 4 bases, with 16 bases remaining between them. The CDR3 region is CASSRQAEKYEQYF. The CDR3 DNA reads as TGTGCCAGCAGCCGACAGGCTGAGAAATACGAGCAGTACTTC.

The V call is TRBV5-4, the J call TRBJ2-3; D gene unclear. The CDR3 covers 14 residues. Germline V gene lookup returns CDR1 SGHNT and CDR2 YYREEE (reference sequence). V dropped 4 bases and J dropped 5 bases, with 14 bases sitting between them. CDR3 DNA sequence: TGTGCCAGCAGCCCCGTCTCTGACCTAGATACGCAGTATTTT. Translated: CASSPVSDLDTQYF.

V gene TRBV24-1 combines with J gene TRBJ1-1; 7 bases match TRBD1. Unmatched junction bases numbered 4, after V lost 4 bases and J lost 0 bases. From germline, CDR1 is KGHDR and CDR2 SFDVKD. The CDR3 is made up of 15 amino acids. Here the CDR3 reads CATSEGDRLNTEAFF. The CDR3 DNA reads TGTGCCACCAGTGAGGGGGACAGACTGAACACTGAAGCTTTCTTT.

The chain links TRBV7-9 to TRBJ2-7, with D perhaps TRBD1 (7 bases). V was clipped by 4 bases and J by 3 bases, with 22 bases between them. Per the germline V gene, CDR1 is SEHNR and CDR2 is FQNEAQ (reference sequence). This CDR3 region has 17 residues. The CDR3 sequence is CASSSSAGGIEGYEQYF. CDR3 DNA: TGTGCCAGCAGCTCTTCGGCAGGGGGGATCGAAGGCTACGAGCAGTACTTC.